The TCR beta chain described here comes from a study of long-term antiretroviral therapy in people with HIV. Study at large: The 2015 immediate-ART recommendation came about a decade after the earliest samples.

The run of the v3.0 immunoSEQ assay was at survey level. Some clones are missing from TCRdb's copy, which holds only in-frame ones; the method was immunoSEQ multiplex PCR. The sample has approximately 21,000 clones, roughly 82% seen once; the top ten hold around 5%. In the case of this clone: Its antigen remains unidentified.

Notes on the study in general: Those clones which expanded before ART made up the dominant part of the repertoire at all time points. Blood dates from 2004 to 2017, possibly under older ART regimens.

Specimen: unsorted PBMCs, collected 0.3 years after starting antiretroviral therapy. The source is a man in his fifties with HIV.

In DNA, the CDR3 is TGTGCCAGCAGGAAAAATCCGGGACAGGGGAAAACTGAAGCTTTCTTT. Its protein product is CASRKNPGQGKTEAFF. J is TRBJ1-1 and V is TRBV27, with 10 bases lining up with TRBD1. This CDR3 is built from 16 residues. Germline CDR1 is MNHEY and CDR2 is SMNVEV (reference sequence). The trim removed 6 bases at V and 5 bases at J, leaving 12 bases unmatched.